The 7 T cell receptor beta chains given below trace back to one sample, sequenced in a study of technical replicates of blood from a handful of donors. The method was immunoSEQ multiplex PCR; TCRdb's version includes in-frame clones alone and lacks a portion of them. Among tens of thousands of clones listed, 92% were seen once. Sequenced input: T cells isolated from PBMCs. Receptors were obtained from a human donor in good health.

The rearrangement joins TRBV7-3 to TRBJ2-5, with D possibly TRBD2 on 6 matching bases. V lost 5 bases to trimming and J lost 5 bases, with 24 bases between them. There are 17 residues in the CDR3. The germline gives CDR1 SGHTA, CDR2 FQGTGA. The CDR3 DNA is TGTGCCAGCAGCCCCAGTGCAGCGTCGGGACTCTGGGAGACCCAGTACTTC. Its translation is CASSPSAASGLWETQYF.

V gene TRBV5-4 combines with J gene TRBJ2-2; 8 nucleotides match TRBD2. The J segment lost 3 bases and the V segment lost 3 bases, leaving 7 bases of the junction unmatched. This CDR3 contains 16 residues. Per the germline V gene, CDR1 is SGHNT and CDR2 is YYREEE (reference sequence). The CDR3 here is CASSSAKLADTGELFF. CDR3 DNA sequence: TGTGCCAGCAGCTCCGCAAAACTAGCGGACACCGGGGAGCTGTTTTTT.

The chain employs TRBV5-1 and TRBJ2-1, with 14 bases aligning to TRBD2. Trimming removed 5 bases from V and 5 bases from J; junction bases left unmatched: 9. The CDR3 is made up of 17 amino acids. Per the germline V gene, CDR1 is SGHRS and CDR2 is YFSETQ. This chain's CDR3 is CASSPGLAGVLHNEQFF. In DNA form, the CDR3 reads TGCGCCAGCAGTCCGGGACTAGCGGGAGTTCTCCACAATGAGCAGTTCTTC.

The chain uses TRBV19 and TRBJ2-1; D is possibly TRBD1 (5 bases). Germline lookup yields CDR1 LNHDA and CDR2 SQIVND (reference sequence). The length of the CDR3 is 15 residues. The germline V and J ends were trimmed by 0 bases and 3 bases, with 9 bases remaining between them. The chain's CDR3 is CASSIDRGLYNEQFF. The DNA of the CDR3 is TGTGCCAGTAGTATAGATAGGGGCCTCTACAATGAGCAGTTCTTC.

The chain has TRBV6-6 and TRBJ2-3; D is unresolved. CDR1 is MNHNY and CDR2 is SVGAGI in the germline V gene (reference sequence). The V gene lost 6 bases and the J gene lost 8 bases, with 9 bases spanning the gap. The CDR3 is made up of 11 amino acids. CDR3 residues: CASRLVSTQYF. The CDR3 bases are TGTGCCAGCAGGCTAGTCTCTACGCAGTATTTT.

CDR3 protein: CASSKGLWEKGMNTEAFF. The CDR3, as DNA: TGTGCCAGTAGTAAAGGGTTATGGGAAAAGGGGATGAACACTGAAGCTTTCTTT. The chain is built from TRBV19 and TRBJ1-1, with a possible D match to TRBD1 (5 bases). The CDR3 sequence is 18 residues long. V was clipped by 4 bases and J by 0 bases, with 21 bases between them. The germline CDR1 and CDR2 sequences are LNHDA and SQIVND (reference sequence).

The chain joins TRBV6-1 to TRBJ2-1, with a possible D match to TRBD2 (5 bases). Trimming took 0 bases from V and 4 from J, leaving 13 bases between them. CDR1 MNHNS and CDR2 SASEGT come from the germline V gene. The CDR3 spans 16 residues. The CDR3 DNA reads TGTGCCAGCAGTGAAGCGCTAACGGGGTTTTACAATGAGCAGTTCTTC. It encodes CASSEALTGFYNEQFF.